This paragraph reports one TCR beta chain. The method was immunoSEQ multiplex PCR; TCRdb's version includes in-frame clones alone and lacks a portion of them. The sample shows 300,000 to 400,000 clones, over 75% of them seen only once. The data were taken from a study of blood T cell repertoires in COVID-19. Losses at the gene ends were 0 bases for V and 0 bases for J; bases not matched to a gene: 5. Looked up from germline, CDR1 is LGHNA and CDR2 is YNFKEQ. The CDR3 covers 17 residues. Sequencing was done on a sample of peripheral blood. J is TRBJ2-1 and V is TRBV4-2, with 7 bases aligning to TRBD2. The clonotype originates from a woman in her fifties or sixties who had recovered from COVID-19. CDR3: CASSQDSSGNSYNEQFF. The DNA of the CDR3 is TGTGCCAGCAGCCAAGATTCGAGCGGGAACTCCTACAATGAGCAGTTCTTC.